Described below is a single T cell receptor beta chain sequence and its context. V was pared by 2 bases and J by 0 bases, with 3 bases of the junction left unmatched. CDR1 and CDR2 from the germline V gene are SGDLS and YYNGEE. CDR3 length: 15 amino acids. Measured with immunoSEQ multiplex PCR; TCRdb has only the in-frame clones, and not every one. The sample records about 80,000 clones, roughly 94% being singletons. The record originates from a study of technical replicates of blood from a handful of donors. The genes are TRBV9 and TRBJ2-3, with TRBD2 identical over 7 bases. Material for sequencing was T cells isolated from PBMCs. The TCR was taken from a human donor in good health. Here the CDR3 DNA reads TGTGCCAGCAGCGTCGGGGGGTTTAGCACAGATACGCAGTATTTT. Protein: CASSVGGFSTDTQYF. The whole variable domain, remainder taken from reference TRBV9 and TRBJ2-3, is DSGVTQTPKHLITATGQRVTLRCSPRSGDLSVYWYQQSLDQGLQFLIQYYNGEERAKGNILERFSAQQFPDLHSELNLSSLELGDSALYFCASSVGGFSTDTQYFGPGTRLTVL.